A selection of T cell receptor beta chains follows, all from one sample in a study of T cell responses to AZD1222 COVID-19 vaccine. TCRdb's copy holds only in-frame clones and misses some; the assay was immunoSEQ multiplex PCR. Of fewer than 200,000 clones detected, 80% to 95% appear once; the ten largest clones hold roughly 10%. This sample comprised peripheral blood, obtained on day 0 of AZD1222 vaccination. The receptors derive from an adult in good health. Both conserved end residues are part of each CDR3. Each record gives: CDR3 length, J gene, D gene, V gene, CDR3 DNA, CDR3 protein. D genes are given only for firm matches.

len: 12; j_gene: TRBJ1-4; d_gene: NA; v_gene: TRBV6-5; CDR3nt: TGTGCCGCACAGGTCCGTAATGAAAAACTGTTTTTT; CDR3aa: CAAQVRNEKLFF
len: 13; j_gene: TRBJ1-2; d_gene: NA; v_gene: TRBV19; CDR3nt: TGTGCCAGTAGTTGGGGGTCGAACTATGGCTACACCTTC; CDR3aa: CASSWGSNYGYTF
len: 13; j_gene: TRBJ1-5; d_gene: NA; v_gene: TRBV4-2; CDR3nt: TGTGCCAGCAGCCAAGGAGAGAATCAGCCCCAGCATTTT; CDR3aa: CASSQGENQPQHF
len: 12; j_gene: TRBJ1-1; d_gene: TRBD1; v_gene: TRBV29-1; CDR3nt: TGCAGTTTTGGGAAACAGGGGCCTGAAGCTTTCTTT; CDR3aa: CSFGKQGPEAFF
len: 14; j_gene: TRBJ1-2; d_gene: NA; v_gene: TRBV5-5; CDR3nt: TGTGCCAGCAGCTTGATCCCAGGGAACTATGGCTACACCTTC; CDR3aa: CASSLIPGNYGYTF
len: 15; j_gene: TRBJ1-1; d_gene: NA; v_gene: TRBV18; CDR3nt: TGTGCCAGCTCAAGACGAGGATCCCTGAACACTGAAGCTTTCTTT; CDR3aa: CASSRRGSLNTEAFF
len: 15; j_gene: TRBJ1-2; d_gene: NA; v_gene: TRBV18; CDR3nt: TGTGCCAGCTCACCTGGCGGGAGCCCCAACTATGGCTACACCTTC; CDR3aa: CASSPGGSPNYGYTF
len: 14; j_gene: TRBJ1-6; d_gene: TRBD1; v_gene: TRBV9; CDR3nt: TGTGCCAGCAGCGTAGGGGGACAGAATTCACCCCTCCACTTT; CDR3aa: CASSVGGQNSPLHF
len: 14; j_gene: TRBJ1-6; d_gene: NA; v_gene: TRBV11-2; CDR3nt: TGTGCCAGCAGCTTAAGCTCCTATAATTCACCCCTCCACTTT; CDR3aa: CASSLSSYNSPLHF
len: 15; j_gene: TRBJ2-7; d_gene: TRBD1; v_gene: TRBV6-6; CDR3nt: TGTGCCAGCAGCTCCCGGGACAGGGGGACCTACGAGCAGTACTTC; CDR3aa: CASSSRDRGTYEQYF
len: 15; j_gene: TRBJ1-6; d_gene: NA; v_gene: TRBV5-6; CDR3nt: TGTGCCAGCACCCGTAGTGCAGGGTATAATTCACCCCTCCACTTT; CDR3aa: CASTRSAGYNSPLHF
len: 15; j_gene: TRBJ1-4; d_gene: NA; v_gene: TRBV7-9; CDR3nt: TGTGCCAGCAGCTTAGGTGACCGGACTAATGAAAAACTGTTTTTT; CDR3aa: CASSLGDRTNEKLFF
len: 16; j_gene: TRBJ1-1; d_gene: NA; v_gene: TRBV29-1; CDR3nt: TGCAGCGTTGCCAGGTTCCTGGGGGGTGGGAGCACTGAAGCTTTCTTT; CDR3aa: CSVARFLGGGSTEAFF
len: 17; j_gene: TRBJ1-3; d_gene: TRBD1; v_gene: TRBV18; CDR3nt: TGTGCCAGCTCACCGAGGACAGGGGCCGGCTCTGGAAACACCATATATTTT; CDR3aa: CASSPRTGAGSGNTIYF
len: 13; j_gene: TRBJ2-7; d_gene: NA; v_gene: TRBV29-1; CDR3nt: TGCAGCGTTGATACAGGAACTAACGCCGAGCAGTACTTC; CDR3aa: CSVDTGTNAEQYF
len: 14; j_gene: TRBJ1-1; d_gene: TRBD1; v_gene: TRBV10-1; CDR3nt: TGCGCCAGCGGGGACAGTCCGTTTGGCACTGAAGCTTTCTTT; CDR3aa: CASGDSPFGTEAFF
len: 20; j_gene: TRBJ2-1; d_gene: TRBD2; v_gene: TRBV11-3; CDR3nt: TGTGCCAGCAGCTTAGTTTACAGCGGGAGCGGAGTATCCCTTACGAATGAGCAGTTCTTC; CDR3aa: CASSLVYSGSGVSLTNEQFF
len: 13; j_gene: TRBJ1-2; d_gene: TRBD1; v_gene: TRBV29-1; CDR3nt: TGCAGCGTTGATGGACAGGGCAACTATGGCTACACCTTC; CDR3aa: CSVDGQGNYGYTF
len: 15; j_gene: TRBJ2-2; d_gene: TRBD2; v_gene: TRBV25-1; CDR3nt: TGTGCCAGCAGTCAGAGACTAGCGGGTAACGGGGAGCTGTTTTTT; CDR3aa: CASSQRLAGNGELFF
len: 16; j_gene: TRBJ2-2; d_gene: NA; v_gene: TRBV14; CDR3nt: TGTGCCAGCAGCCCCCCGTTTGTATATAACACCGGGGAGCTGTTTTTT; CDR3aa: CASSPPFVYNTGELFF